One sample yielded the 20 T cell receptor beta chains listed below, sequenced in a study of shared clonotypes between healthy human individuals. TCRdb's copy holds only in-frame clones and misses some; the assay was immunoSEQ multiplex PCR. The table includes more than 1,200,000 clones, approximately 98.5% detected once. The sample was naive CD4+ T cells sorted from blood. Subset reported: CD45RA+ positively selected. These receptors all come from a man aged 30 to 39 in good health.

This sequence joins TRBV23-1 and TRBJ2-2, with D maybe TRBD1 (6 bases). TRBV23-1 is designated an ORF whose function remains uncertain. Trimming removed 8 bases from V and 5 bases from J, with 9 bases in between. The CDR3 loop spans 12 amino acids. The CDR3 nucleotides read TGCGCCAGCTGGGGGCGGACCGGGGAGCTGTTTTTT. Its protein is CASWGRTGELFF.

The chain employs TRBV2 and TRBJ1-1; D perhaps matches TRBD1 (5 bases). The CDR3 length is 13 residues. Germline V gene data show CDR1 as SNHLY and CDR2 as FYNNEI. V dropped 7 bases and J dropped 1 base, with 10 bases sitting between them. CDR3 loop: CASIWGSNTEAFF. The CDR3 DNA sequence: TGTGCCAGCATTTGGGGGTCGAACACTGAAGCTTTCTTT.

With respect to this clone: The sample contains more than one DNA sequence encoding this CDR3. The genes are TRBV5-1 and TRBJ2-1, with TRBD2 matching 7 bases. Trimming at V came to 2 bases and at J to 3 bases, leaving 5 bases not matched to a gene. The CDR3 is made up of 15 amino acids. From germline, CDR1 is SGHRS and CDR2 YFSETQ. CDR3 DNA: TGCGCCAGCAGCTTTGGGCTAGCGGTCTACAATGAGCAGTTCTTC. Protein: CASSFGLAVYNEQFF.

The gene calls are TRBV6-5 and TRBJ2-7, with a weak D call TRBD2 (5 bases). Trimming stripped 6 bases from V and 6 bases from J, with 21 bases between. There are 15 residues in the CDR3. Per the germline V gene, CDR1 is MNHEY and CDR2 is SVGAGI. The CDR3 loop is CASSHNSDFSSEQYF. The CDR3 bases are TGTGCCAGCAGCCATAATTCGGACTTTTCTAGCGAGCAGTACTTC.

The chain couples TRBV28 to TRBJ2-7; no clear D gene. Germline values: CDR1 MDHEN, CDR2 SYDVKM. V was shortened by 6 bases and J by 3 bases, with 21 bases between the two germline ends. The CDR3 totals 16 residues. The CDR3, as DNA: TGTGCCAGCAGCCTGCTGGGCGGAAGCCCGATCTACGAGCAGTACTTC. It is translated as CASSLLGGSPIYEQYF.

V usage is TRBV14 and J usage is TRBJ2-1, with 10 bases lining up with TRBD2. The trim removed 7 bases at V and 1 base at J, leaving 10 bases unmatched. The germline CDR1 and CDR2 sequences are SGHDN and FVKESK. This CDR3 comprises 17 residues. CDR3 in amino acids: CASNAGTSDVSYNEQFF. The DNA for the CDR3 is TGTGCCAGCAACGCCGGGACTAGCGACGTTTCCTACAATGAGCAGTTCTTC.

The chain carries TRBV6-6 and TRBJ1-5, with D tentatively TRBD1 (6 bases). Germline values: CDR1 MNHNY, CDR2 SVGAGI (reference sequence). Trimming took off 4 bases at V and 8 bases at J, with 18 bases between the two ends. The CDR3 extends over 15 amino acids. CDR3 protein: CASSSNRDPREPQHF. The DNA for the CDR3 is TGTGCCAGCAGTTCGAACAGGGACCCGCGGGAGCCCCAGCATTTT.

This rearrangement joins TRBV18 to TRBJ2-7; D is uncertain. Trimming left V 2 bases short and J 0 bases short, with 5 bases between. CDR3 length: 13 residues. The V gene's germline CDR1 is KGHSH and CDR2 LQKENI. The CDR3 coding sequence is TGTGCCAGCTCACCAGTGAGCTCCTACGAGCAGTACTTC. Its translation is CASSPVSSYEQYF.

Concerning this clone itself: At the DNA level, this CDR3 is encoded by other sequences in the same sample as well. This rearrangement joins TRBV5-1 to TRBJ1-5; D not resolved. CDR1 is SGHRS and CDR2 is YFSETQ in the germline V gene. Between the trimmed V and J ends, which lost 3 bases and 4 bases, there was a span of 8 bases. The CDR3 spans 13 residues. The CDR3, as DNA: TGCGCCAGCAGCTCCACTGGTAATCAGCCCCAGCATTTT. This translates into CASSSTGNQPQHF.

The chain couples TRBV11-2 to TRBJ2-3; 11 bases map to TRBD2. The CDR3 has 17 amino acids. V was pared by 4 bases and J by 1 base, with 7 bases of the junction left unmatched. Germline CDR1 is SGHAT and CDR2 is FQNNGV. The CDR3 DNA reads TGTGCCAGCAGCTCTAGCGGGAGGTTCTTAGGCACAGATACGCAGTATTTT. It is translated as CASSSSGRFLGTDTQYF.

The chain recombines TRBV6-1 with TRBJ2-3, with unresolved D. Germline loops: CDR1 MNHNS, CDR2 SASEGT. There are 15 residues in the CDR3. V shed 3 bases and J shed 1 base, with 11 bases lying between them. For the CDR3, the DNA is TGTGCCAGCAGTGATGAGAGTGGCGGCACAGATACGCAGTATTTT. This translates into CASSDESGGTDTQYF.

The rearrangement links TRBV5-1 to TRBJ2-2; TRBD2 aligns across 10 bases. Unmatched junction bases numbered 3, after V lost 0 bases and J lost 4 bases. Germline V gene sequence: CDR1 SGHRS, CDR2 YFSETQ. The CDR3 spans 16 residues. CDR3 residues: CASSLASGRPTGELFF. As DNA, the CDR3 is TGCGCCAGCAGCTTGGCTAGCGGGAGACCCACCGGGGAGCTGTTTTTT.

The V gene is TRBV5-1, the J gene TRBJ2-7; D is undetermined. The CDR3 has 12 residues. The germline CDR1 and CDR2 sequences are SGHRS and YFSETQ. V was pared by 4 bases and J by 4 bases, with 9 bases between. CDR3 coding DNA: TGCGCCAGCAGCCAGATCGGTTACGAGCAGTACTTC. This sequence encodes CASSQIGYEQYF.

The V gene is TRBV5-1, the J gene TRBJ2-3; TRBD2 aligns across 10 bases. This CDR3 has 16 residues. CDR1 and CDR2 from the germline V gene are SGHRS and YFSETQ. The V gene end was trimmed by 3 bases and the J gene end by 6 bases; junction bases not matched to a gene: 10. The DNA of the CDR3 is TGCGCCAGCAGCTCGGGGGGGCTAGCGGGAGCTGATACGCAGTATTTT. Protein sequence: CASSSGGLAGADTQYF.

This sequence joins TRBV5-6 and TRBJ2-2, with a possible D match to TRBD2 (6 bases). CDR1 is SGHDT, CDR2 YYEEEE, per germline. V dropped 5 bases and J dropped 7 bases, with 12 bases sitting between them. The CDR3 runs 13 residues. CDR3 region: CASSPLGGGELFF. The DNA for the CDR3 is TGTGCCAGCAGTCCTCTGGGAGGCGGGGAGCTGTTTTTT.

The CDR3 bases are TGTGCCAGCAGCTCTTCGGTAACTAGCGGATACAATGAGCAGTTCTTC. Residues: CASSSSVTSGYNEQFF. This chain joins TRBV14 and TRBJ2-1; 8 bases agree with TRBD2. The germline gives CDR1 SGHDN, CDR2 FVKESK. Germline trimming cut 5 bases from V and 4 bases from J; bases unmatched to any gene: 10. The CDR3 runs to 16 residues.

This clone was counted a few times. The same CDR3 is also encoded by other DNA sequences in this sample. The genes are TRBV18 and TRBJ2-5; 11 positions match TRBD1. Germline V CDR1 and CDR2: KGHSH, LQKENI. This CDR3 comprises 15 residues. V shed 0 bases, J shed 3 bases, and the junction held 0 bases outside the gene matches. This chain's CDR3 is CASSPPGQGEETQYF. CDR3 DNA sequence: TGTGCCAGCTCACCACCGGGACAGGGGGAAGAGACCCAGTACTTC.

This chain joins TRBV7-2 and TRBJ1-4; perhaps TRBD1 as D (6 bases). V lost 5 bases and J lost 5, with 12 bases in between. This CDR3 spans 14 amino acids. Germline lookup yields CDR1 SGHTA and CDR2 FQGNSA. The CDR3 protein is CASSPRTVNEKLFF. The CDR3 region has the DNA TGTGCCAGCAGCCCTCGGACAGTGAATGAAAAACTGTTTTTT.

This chain joins TRBV18 and TRBJ1-2, with D unresolved. The ends were cut back, 3 bases at V and 4 bases at J, with 15 bases in the middle. Germline V gene data show CDR1 as KGHSH and CDR2 as LQKENI. This CDR3 region has 15 residues. The CDR3 loop is CASSPISEGIYGYTF. The CDR3 bases are TGTGCCAGCTCACCCATCTCGGAGGGAATCTATGGCTACACCTTC.

Comments on this clone: The same CDR3 also results from other DNA sequences found in this sample. CDR3 residues: CATSRDRAETQYF. CDR3 DNA: TGTGCCACCAGCAGGGATCGGGCCGAGACCCAGTACTTC. V gene TRBV15 combines with J gene TRBJ2-5; no firm D call. Germline V gene lookup returns CDR1 LNHNV and CDR2 YYDKDF (reference sequence). Deletions cut 3 bases from V and 5 bases from J, with 10 bases between. The CDR3 is made up of 13 amino acids.